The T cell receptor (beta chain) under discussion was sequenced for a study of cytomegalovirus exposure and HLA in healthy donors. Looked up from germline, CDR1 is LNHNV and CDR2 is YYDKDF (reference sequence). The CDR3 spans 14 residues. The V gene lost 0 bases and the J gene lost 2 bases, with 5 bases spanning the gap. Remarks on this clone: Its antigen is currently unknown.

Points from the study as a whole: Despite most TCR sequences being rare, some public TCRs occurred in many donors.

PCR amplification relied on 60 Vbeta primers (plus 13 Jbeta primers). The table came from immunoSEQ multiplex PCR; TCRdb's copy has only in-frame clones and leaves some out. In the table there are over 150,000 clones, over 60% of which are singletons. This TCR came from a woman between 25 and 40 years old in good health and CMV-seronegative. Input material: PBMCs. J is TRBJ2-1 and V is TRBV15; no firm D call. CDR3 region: CATSRDRTYNEQFF. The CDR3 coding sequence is TGTGCCACCAGCAGAGACAGAACCTACAATGAGCAGTTCTTC. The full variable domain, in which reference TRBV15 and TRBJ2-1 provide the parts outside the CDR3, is DAMVIQNPRYQVTQFGKPVTLSCSQTLNHNVMYWYQQKSSQAPKLLFHYYDKDFNNEADTPDNFQSRRPNTSFCFLDIRSPGLGDTAMYLCATSRDRTYNEQFFGPGTRLTVL.